The entry below gives a single T cell receptor (beta chain) sequence along with its context. No antigen is known for it. Exclusion of patients followed from uncontrolled infection, other autoimmune disease, pregnancy or lactation. Diagnostic assessment was based on clinical symptoms, serum thyroxine and TRAb, thyroid ultrasound and orbital computed tomography. The data were obtained in a study of T cells in Graves' hyperthyroidism and ophthalmopathy. There were TCR beta CDR3 regions amplified from RNA transcripts. The HTBI set primed first-round TCR CDR3 RT-PCR. TCRdb fed the multiplex PCR reads into MiXCR, producing one record per CDR3 protein. The sample has 600,000 to 650,000 distinct CDR3 sequences; less than 25% are singletons. This CDR3 comprises 17 residues. Per germline, CDR1 SGDLS and CDR2 YYNGEE. Trimming cost V 0 bases and J 1 base, with 14 bases left between them. Study-wide results and caveats: The model predicted ophthalmopathy a median about 6.6 months before onset. Among clonotypes expanded in thyroid above 0.001, most were also found in blood.

The chain uses TRBV9 and TRBJ1-5, with D possibly matching TRBD1 (6 bases). This receptor was taken from a man aged 25-40 years with Graves' ophthalmopathy. The sample was blood. The CDR3 DNA is TGTGCCAGCAGCGTAGACGGGGGGGCATGGAGCAATCAGCCCCAGCATTTT. Its protein product is CASSVDGGAWSNQPQHF.